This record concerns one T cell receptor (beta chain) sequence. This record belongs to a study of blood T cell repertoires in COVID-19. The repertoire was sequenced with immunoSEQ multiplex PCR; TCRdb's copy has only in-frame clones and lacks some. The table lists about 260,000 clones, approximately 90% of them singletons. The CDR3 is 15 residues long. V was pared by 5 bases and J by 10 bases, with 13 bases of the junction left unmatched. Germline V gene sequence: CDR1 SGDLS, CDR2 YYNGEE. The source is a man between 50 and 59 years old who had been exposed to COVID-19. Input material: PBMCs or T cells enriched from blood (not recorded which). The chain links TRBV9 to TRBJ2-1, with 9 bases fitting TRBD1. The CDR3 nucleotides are TGTGCCAGCAGTTGGGACGGGACAGGGAGTCTGGAGCAGTTCTTC. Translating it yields CASSWDGTGSLEQFF.